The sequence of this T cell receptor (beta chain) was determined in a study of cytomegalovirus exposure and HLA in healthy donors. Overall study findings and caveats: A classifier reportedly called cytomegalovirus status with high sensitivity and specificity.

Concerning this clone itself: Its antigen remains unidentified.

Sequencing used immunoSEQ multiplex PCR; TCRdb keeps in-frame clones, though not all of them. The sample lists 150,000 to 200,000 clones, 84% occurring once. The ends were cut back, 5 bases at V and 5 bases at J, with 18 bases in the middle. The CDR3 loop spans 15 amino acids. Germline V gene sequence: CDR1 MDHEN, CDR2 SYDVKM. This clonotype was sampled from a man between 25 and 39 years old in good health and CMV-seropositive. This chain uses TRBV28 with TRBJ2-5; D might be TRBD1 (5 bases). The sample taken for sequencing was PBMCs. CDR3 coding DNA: TGTGCCAGCAGTCCCCAGGACCTCCCAGGGGAGACCCAGTACTTC. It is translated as CASSPQDLPGETQYF.